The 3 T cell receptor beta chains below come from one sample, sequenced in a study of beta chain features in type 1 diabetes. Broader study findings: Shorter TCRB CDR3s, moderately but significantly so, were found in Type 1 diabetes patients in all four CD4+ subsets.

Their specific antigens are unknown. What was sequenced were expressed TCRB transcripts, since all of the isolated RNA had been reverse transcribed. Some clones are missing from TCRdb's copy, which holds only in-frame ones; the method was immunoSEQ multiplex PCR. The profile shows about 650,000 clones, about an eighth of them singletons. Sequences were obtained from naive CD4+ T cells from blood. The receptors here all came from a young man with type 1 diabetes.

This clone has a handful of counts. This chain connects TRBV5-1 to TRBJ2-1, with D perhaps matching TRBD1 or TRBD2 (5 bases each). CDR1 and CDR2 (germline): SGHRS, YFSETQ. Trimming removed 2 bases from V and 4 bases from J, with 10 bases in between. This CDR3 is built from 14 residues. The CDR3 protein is CASSFPGTYNEQFF. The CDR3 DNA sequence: TGCGCCAGCAGCTTCCCAGGGACGTACAATGAGCAGTTCTTC.

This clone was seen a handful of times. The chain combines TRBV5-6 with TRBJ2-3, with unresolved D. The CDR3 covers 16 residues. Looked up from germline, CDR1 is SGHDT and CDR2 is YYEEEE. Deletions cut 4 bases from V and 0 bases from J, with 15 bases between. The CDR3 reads CASSVGRNPSTDTQYF. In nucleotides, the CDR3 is TGTGCCAGCAGCGTAGGTCGAAACCCTAGCACAGATACGCAGTATTTT.

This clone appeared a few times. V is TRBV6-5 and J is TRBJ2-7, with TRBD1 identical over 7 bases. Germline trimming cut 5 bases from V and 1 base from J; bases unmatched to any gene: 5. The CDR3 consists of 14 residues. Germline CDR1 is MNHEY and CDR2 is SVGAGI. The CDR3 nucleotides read TGTGCCAGCAGTCAAGACAGGGCGTCCTACGAGCAGTACTTC. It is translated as CASSQDRASYEQYF.